This TCR beta chain was retrieved from a study of identical twins. Study-level findings and limits: While abundant cord blood beta clonotypes carried fewer insertions, memory repertoires showed no such pattern. Conclusions were drawn cross-sectionally by statistical analysis, without following the same donors. The models systematically underestimated how much out-of-frame TCR alpha was shared in monozygotic twins.

To note about this clonotype: Its antigen is unidentified.

A template switching step contributed a universal primer site, while unique molecular identifiers were present in the cDNA. TCRdb passed the 5' RACE reads through MiXCR, listing each CDR3 protein once. The profile shows a few hundred thousand distinct CDR3 sequences, 7% to 9.5% of them singletons. The origin of this receptor is a woman aged 50 to 60 in good health. The sequenced sample consisted of naive T cells sorted from blood.

The CDR3 sequence is CSARATLSDTQYF. As DNA, the CDR3 is TGCAGTGCTAGAGCCACCCTCTCAGATACGCAGTATTTT. V is TRBV20-1 and J is TRBJ2-3, with D unresolved. Trimming stripped 1 base from V and 4 bases from J, with 9 bases between. This CDR3 region has 13 residues. Germline V gene sequence: CDR1 DFQATT, CDR2 SNEGSKA (reference sequence).